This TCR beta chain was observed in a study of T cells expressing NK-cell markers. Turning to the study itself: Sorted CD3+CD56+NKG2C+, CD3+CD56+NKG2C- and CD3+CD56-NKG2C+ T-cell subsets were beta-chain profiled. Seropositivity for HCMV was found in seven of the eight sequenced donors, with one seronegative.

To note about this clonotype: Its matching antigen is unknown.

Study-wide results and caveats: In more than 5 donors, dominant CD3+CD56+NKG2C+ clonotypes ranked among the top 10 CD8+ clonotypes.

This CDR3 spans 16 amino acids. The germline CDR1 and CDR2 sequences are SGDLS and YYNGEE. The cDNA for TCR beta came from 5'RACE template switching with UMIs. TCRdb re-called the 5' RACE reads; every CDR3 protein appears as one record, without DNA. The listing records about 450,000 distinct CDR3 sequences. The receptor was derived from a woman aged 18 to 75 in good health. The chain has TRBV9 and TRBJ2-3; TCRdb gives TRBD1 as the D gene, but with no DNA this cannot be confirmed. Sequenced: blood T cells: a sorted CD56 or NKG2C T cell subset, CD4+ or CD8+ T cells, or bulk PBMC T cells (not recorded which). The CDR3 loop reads CASSVDGAGILDTQYF.